This T cell receptor (beta chain) came from a study of identifying expanded T cells in peripheral blood. Points on this clone: What it binds is not known.

Germline lookup yields CDR1 SGHVS and CDR2 FQNEAQ. V was pared by 5 bases and J by 8 bases, with 10 bases of the junction left unmatched. The CDR3 covers 15 residues. Sequencing was performed with immunoSEQ multiplex PCR; in TCRdb, only in-frame clones are kept and a portion is missing. This table holds approximately 94,000 clones, about 90% found once. General study findings and limits: Technical replicates showed roughly 1.2 changed clones; roughly two weeks 15 to 20; four weeks 19. Across healthy donors, higher total template counts meant significantly greater two-week count variance.

Sequenced material: blood. The rearrangement uses TRBV7-8 and TRBJ2-1; TRBD1 agrees at 9 bases. The origin of this receptor is a person aged 18 to 70 in good health. CDR3 in DNA: TGTGCCAGCAGCACGACCGGGACAGGGTTCGATGAGCAGTTCTTC. This sequence encodes CASSTTGTGFDEQFF.